These 23 T cell receptor beta chains came from one sample sequenced in a study of shared clonotypes between healthy human individuals. Data came from immunoSEQ multiplex PCR; TCRdb stores just in-frame clones and leaves some out. The sample lists about 2.2 million clones; 90% to 95% were seen once. CD8 cells regarded as naive lacked CD45RO, were positively chosen for CCR7, and omitted terminally differentiated effector memory CD45RA+ cells. Input material: naive CD8+ T cells from PBMCs. Receptors originate from a young man in good health. Some clones in this sample may be carry-over from other donors' samples.

The rearrangement links TRBV28 to TRBJ2-7; possibly TRBD2 for D (7 bases). Trimming removed 2 bases at V and 2 bases at J, with 19 bases between. The germline CDR1 and CDR2 sequences are MDHEN and SYDVKM. The CDR3 runs to 17 residues. The CDR3 DNA is TGTGCCAGCAGTTTAAAAGCGATGGCGGGGGCCACCTACGAGCAGTACTTC. As protein: CASSLKAMAGATYEQYF.

In its sample, this clone was seen once. The same CDR3 arises from other DNA sequences in this sample as well. The V call is TRBV11-2, the J call TRBJ2-1; no clear D. Germline CDR1 reads SGHAT; CDR2 reads FQNNGV. V gave up 3 bases and J gave up 6 bases, with 6 bases separating them. The CDR3 has 12 amino acids. The CDR3 reads CASSLGTNEQFF. As DNA, the CDR3 is TGTGCCAGCAGCTTGGGAACCAATGAGCAGTTCTTC.

On this clone: With a much larger clone just one base away, this may be a read error. Other DNA sequences in the sample encode the same CDR3. The rearrangement links TRBV7-9 to TRBJ2-1; tentative D call: TRBD2 (5 bases). Germline lookup yields CDR1 SEHNR and CDR2 FQNEAQ (reference sequence). CDR3 length: 11 residues. V lost 3 bases and J 9 bases, leaving 6 bases between the germline ends. Here the CDR3 reads CASSFAGEQFF. The CDR3 coding sequence is TGTGCCAGCAGCTTCGCGGGTGAGCAGTTCTTC.

The chain is built from TRBV6-5 and TRBJ2-3, with D perhaps TRBD2 (5 bases). Per the germline V gene, CDR1 is MNHEY and CDR2 is SVGAGI. CDR3 size: 15 residues. V lost 8 bases to trimming and J lost 0 bases, with 15 bases between them. CDR3 nucleotide sequence: TGTGCCAGCTCGGCGGGCCACTACAGCACAGATACGCAGTATTTT. Amino acids: CASSAGHYSTDTQYF.

The chain joins TRBV9 to TRBJ2-3; 9 bases match TRBD2. CDR3 length equals 16 residues. Trimming at V came to 4 bases and at J to 2 bases, leaving 8 bases not matched to a gene. Germline-derived CDR1 and CDR2 are SGDLS and YYNGEE. CDR3 coding DNA: TGTGCCAGCAGCATTAGCGGGAGCGGGGACACAGATACGCAGTATTTT. Encoded protein: CASSISGSGDTDTQYF.

V gene TRBV9 combines with J gene TRBJ2-1; D call uncertain. Germline CDR1 SGDLS, CDR2 YYNGEE. V lost 0 bases and J 0 bases, leaving 13 bases between the germline ends. The CDR3 covers 17 residues. CDR3 protein: CASSVGADRRSYNEQFF. Here the CDR3 DNA reads TGTGCCAGCAGCGTAGGTGCCGACCGCCGCTCCTACAATGAGCAGTTCTTC.

About this clone itself: Other DNA sequences in this sample translate to the same CDR3. The chain carries TRBV27 and TRBJ1-2; 7 nucleotides agree with TRBD1. V gave up 2 bases and J gave up 5 bases; unmatched junction bases: 5. Germline values: CDR1 MNHEY, CDR2 SMNVEV (reference sequence). This CDR3 is built from 14 residues. In DNA, the CDR3 is TGTGCCAGCAGTTTAAGGGGGACAGCTTATGGCTACACCTTC. Amino acids: CASSLRGTAYGYTF.

The chain is built from TRBV4-2 and TRBJ2-2; D might be TRBD2 (6 bases). Germline CDR1 LGHNA, CDR2 YNFKEQ. The V gene lost 1 base and the J gene lost 7 bases, with 16 bases spanning the gap. This CDR3 is built from 16 residues. CDR3 coding DNA: TGTGCCAGCAGCCAAGTATTAGCGGAGCCCCACGGGGAGCTGTTTTTT. It codes for CASSQVLAEPHGELFF.

V and J are TRBV7-9 and TRBJ2-5; D not resolved. The DNA end is more similar to TRBJ2-7, so the J call may be wrong. The CDR3 length is 13 residues. Germline CDR1 reads SEHNR; CDR2 reads FQNEAQ (reference sequence). This CDR3 is CASSIGITYEQYF. The CDR3 nucleotides read TGTGCCAGCAGCATAGGGATTACCTACGAGCAGTACTTC.

The V call is TRBV11-2, the J call TRBJ2-3; 9 bases map to TRBD2. Germline V gives CDR1 SGHAT, CDR2 FQNNGV. The J segment lost 6 bases and the V segment lost 1 base, leaving 5 bases of the junction unmatched. The CDR3 totals 15 residues. CDR3 nucleotide sequence: TGTGCCAGCAGCTTAGGGGTAGCGGGAGTCGATACGCAGTATTTT. Protein product: CASSLGVAGVDTQYF.

The J gene is TRBJ2-7, the V gene TRBV5-4; TRBD2 aligns across 12 bases. Germline assignment: CDR1 SGHNT and CDR2 YYREEE (reference sequence). J lost 5 bases, V lost 0 bases, and 9 bases had no gene match. There are 17 residues in the CDR3. The DNA of the CDR3 is TGTGCCAGCAGCTTGGATCGGACTAGCGGGAAGGCGGACGAGCAGTACTTC. It yields the protein CASSLDRTSGKADEQYF.

This clone was counted a few times. The chain joins TRBV4-1 to TRBJ1-5; possible D gene TRBD1, 5 bases. Germline-derived CDR1 and CDR2 are MGHRA and YSYEKL. CDR3 length: 13 residues. V dropped 2 bases and J dropped 5 bases, with 7 bases sitting between them. The DNA for the CDR3 is TGCGCCAGCAGCCAACGGGACGATCAGCCCCAGCATTTT. This translates into CASSQRDDQPQHF.

The chain is built from TRBV28 and TRBJ2-5; D might be TRBD2 (6 bases). V was shortened by 3 bases and J by 5 bases, with 13 bases between the two germline ends. The CDR3 length is 14 residues. Germline CDR1 MDHEN, CDR2 SYDVKM. The CDR3 coding sequence is TGTGCCAGCAGTTTGGCCGGGAGAGGTGAGACCCAGTACTTC. The encoded protein is CASSLAGRGETQYF.

The chain has TRBV5-1 and TRBJ2-7; a weak D match, TRBD2 (6 bases). Germline V lookup: CDR1 SGHRS, CDR2 YFSETQ. This CDR3 has 13 residues. Trimming pared 7 bases from V and 0 bases from J, leaving 11 bases between. The CDR3 loop reads CASYGGPSYEQYF. In nucleotides, the CDR3 is TGCGCCAGCTATGGAGGGCCCTCCTACGAGCAGTACTTC.

The CDR3 loop reads CASSPRWTRTVVLGNTEAFF. DNA of the CDR3: TGTGCCAGCAGCCCCCGTTGGACTAGGACAGTCGTTCTAGGGAACACTGAAGCTTTCTTT. The V call is TRBV4-2, the J call TRBJ1-1, with D perhaps matching TRBD1 (6 bases). This CDR3 comprises 20 residues. Per the germline V gene, CDR1 is LGHNA and CDR2 is YNFKEQ. Trimming left V 4 bases short and J 1 base short, with 28 bases between.

The CDR3 DNA sequence: TGCGCCAGCAGCTTGGATTCGGCAGGGGCCGTAGCAAGCGGGCAGTTCTTC. This sequence encodes CASSLDSAGAVASGQFF. V gene TRBV5-1 combines with J gene TRBJ2-1; possibly TRBD1 for D (6 bases). CDR1 is SGHRS, CDR2 YFSETQ, per germline. The CDR3 consists of 17 residues. Trimming took off 0 bases at V and 12 bases at J, with 25 bases between the two ends.

This clone was counted once. The same CDR3 arises from other DNA sequences in this sample as well. The chain links TRBV9 to TRBJ1-5; weak D call: TRBD1 (5 bases). This CDR3 has 14 residues. Deletions cut 2 bases from V and 2 bases from J, with 8 bases between. Germline CDR1 reads SGDLS; CDR2 reads YYNGEE. CDR3 sequence reads: CASSVEGGNQPQHF. In DNA, the CDR3 is TGTGCCAGCAGCGTTGAAGGGGGCAATCAGCCCCAGCATTTT. Full variable domain (rest looked up from reference TRBV9 and TRBJ1-5): DSGVTQTPKHLITATGQRVTLRCSPRSGDLSVYWYQQSLDQGLQFLIQYYNGEERAKGNILERFSAQQFPDLHSELNLSSLELGDSALYFCASSVEGGNQPQHFGDGTRLSIL.

In this sample, this clone turned up once. The V gene is TRBV19, the J gene TRBJ1-4; 7 positions agree with TRBD1. Germline CDR1 is LNHDA and CDR2 is SQIVND (reference sequence). V gave up 5 bases and J gave up 3 bases; unmatched junction bases: 6. The length of the CDR3 is 15 residues. The CDR3 loop is CASSGRDSPNEKLFF. CDR3 DNA: TGTGCCAGTAGTGGAAGGGACAGCCCTAATGAAAAACTGTTTTTT. Full variable domain (missing parts from reference TRBV19 and TRBJ1-4): DGGITQSPKYLFRKEGQNVTLSCEQNLNHDAMYWYRQDPGQGLRLIYYSQIVNDFQKGDIAEGYSVSREKKESFPLTVTSAQKNPTAFYLCASSGRDSPNEKLFFGSGTQLSVL.

A few counts support this clone. Distinct nucleotide sequences in the sample also encode this CDR3. The chain employs TRBV12-5 and TRBJ2-1; D is undetermined. Germline values: CDR1 LGHNT, CDR2 FRNRAP. The CDR3 covers 11 residues. V was pared by 1 base and J by 7 bases, with 2 bases between. The CDR3 DNA reads TGTGCTAGTGGTTTGGGAAATGAGCAGTTCTTC. Its protein is CASGLGNEQFF.

V usage is TRBV16 and J usage is TRBJ1-2; D ambiguous. The CDR3 sequence is 15 residues long. The germline V and J ends were trimmed by 3 bases and 4 bases, with 15 bases remaining between them. Germline V gene sequence: CDR1 KGHSY, CDR2 FQNENV. The CDR3 DNA reads TGTGCCAGCAGCCAGCGAGAGGGCTTTAGCTATGGCTACACCTTC. It yields the protein CASSQREGFSYGYTF.

A remark on this clone: Different DNA sequences within this sample yield the same CDR3. The chain couples TRBV7-3 to TRBJ2-1; D is uncertain. The CDR3 contains 13 residues. CDR1 SGHTA and CDR2 FQGTGA come from the germline V gene. Trimming cost V 0 bases and J 7 bases, with 7 bases left between them. The CDR3 region is CASSLTRGNEQFF. CDR3 nucleotides: TGTGCCAGCAGCTTAACGCGTGGGAATGAGCAGTTCTTC.

The chain carries TRBV27 and TRBJ2-7; D is ambiguous. Deletions cut 5 bases from V and 2 bases from J, with 13 bases between. Germline CDR1 MNHEY, CDR2 SMNVEV (reference sequence). This CDR3 has 14 residues. The CDR3 loop reads CASSPRRSPYEQYF. The CDR3 nucleotides are TGTGCCAGCAGTCCTAGACGGTCCCCCTACGAGCAGTACTTC.

CDR3 bases: TGTGCCAGCGGAGAAAGAAATAACTATGGCTACACCTTC. This gives the protein CASGERNNYGYTF. The J gene is TRBJ1-2, the V gene TRBV6-5; D is ambiguous. CDR1 and CDR2 (germline): MNHEY, SVGAGI. V was cut by 8 bases and J by 1 base, with 11 bases left in between. There are 13 residues in the CDR3.